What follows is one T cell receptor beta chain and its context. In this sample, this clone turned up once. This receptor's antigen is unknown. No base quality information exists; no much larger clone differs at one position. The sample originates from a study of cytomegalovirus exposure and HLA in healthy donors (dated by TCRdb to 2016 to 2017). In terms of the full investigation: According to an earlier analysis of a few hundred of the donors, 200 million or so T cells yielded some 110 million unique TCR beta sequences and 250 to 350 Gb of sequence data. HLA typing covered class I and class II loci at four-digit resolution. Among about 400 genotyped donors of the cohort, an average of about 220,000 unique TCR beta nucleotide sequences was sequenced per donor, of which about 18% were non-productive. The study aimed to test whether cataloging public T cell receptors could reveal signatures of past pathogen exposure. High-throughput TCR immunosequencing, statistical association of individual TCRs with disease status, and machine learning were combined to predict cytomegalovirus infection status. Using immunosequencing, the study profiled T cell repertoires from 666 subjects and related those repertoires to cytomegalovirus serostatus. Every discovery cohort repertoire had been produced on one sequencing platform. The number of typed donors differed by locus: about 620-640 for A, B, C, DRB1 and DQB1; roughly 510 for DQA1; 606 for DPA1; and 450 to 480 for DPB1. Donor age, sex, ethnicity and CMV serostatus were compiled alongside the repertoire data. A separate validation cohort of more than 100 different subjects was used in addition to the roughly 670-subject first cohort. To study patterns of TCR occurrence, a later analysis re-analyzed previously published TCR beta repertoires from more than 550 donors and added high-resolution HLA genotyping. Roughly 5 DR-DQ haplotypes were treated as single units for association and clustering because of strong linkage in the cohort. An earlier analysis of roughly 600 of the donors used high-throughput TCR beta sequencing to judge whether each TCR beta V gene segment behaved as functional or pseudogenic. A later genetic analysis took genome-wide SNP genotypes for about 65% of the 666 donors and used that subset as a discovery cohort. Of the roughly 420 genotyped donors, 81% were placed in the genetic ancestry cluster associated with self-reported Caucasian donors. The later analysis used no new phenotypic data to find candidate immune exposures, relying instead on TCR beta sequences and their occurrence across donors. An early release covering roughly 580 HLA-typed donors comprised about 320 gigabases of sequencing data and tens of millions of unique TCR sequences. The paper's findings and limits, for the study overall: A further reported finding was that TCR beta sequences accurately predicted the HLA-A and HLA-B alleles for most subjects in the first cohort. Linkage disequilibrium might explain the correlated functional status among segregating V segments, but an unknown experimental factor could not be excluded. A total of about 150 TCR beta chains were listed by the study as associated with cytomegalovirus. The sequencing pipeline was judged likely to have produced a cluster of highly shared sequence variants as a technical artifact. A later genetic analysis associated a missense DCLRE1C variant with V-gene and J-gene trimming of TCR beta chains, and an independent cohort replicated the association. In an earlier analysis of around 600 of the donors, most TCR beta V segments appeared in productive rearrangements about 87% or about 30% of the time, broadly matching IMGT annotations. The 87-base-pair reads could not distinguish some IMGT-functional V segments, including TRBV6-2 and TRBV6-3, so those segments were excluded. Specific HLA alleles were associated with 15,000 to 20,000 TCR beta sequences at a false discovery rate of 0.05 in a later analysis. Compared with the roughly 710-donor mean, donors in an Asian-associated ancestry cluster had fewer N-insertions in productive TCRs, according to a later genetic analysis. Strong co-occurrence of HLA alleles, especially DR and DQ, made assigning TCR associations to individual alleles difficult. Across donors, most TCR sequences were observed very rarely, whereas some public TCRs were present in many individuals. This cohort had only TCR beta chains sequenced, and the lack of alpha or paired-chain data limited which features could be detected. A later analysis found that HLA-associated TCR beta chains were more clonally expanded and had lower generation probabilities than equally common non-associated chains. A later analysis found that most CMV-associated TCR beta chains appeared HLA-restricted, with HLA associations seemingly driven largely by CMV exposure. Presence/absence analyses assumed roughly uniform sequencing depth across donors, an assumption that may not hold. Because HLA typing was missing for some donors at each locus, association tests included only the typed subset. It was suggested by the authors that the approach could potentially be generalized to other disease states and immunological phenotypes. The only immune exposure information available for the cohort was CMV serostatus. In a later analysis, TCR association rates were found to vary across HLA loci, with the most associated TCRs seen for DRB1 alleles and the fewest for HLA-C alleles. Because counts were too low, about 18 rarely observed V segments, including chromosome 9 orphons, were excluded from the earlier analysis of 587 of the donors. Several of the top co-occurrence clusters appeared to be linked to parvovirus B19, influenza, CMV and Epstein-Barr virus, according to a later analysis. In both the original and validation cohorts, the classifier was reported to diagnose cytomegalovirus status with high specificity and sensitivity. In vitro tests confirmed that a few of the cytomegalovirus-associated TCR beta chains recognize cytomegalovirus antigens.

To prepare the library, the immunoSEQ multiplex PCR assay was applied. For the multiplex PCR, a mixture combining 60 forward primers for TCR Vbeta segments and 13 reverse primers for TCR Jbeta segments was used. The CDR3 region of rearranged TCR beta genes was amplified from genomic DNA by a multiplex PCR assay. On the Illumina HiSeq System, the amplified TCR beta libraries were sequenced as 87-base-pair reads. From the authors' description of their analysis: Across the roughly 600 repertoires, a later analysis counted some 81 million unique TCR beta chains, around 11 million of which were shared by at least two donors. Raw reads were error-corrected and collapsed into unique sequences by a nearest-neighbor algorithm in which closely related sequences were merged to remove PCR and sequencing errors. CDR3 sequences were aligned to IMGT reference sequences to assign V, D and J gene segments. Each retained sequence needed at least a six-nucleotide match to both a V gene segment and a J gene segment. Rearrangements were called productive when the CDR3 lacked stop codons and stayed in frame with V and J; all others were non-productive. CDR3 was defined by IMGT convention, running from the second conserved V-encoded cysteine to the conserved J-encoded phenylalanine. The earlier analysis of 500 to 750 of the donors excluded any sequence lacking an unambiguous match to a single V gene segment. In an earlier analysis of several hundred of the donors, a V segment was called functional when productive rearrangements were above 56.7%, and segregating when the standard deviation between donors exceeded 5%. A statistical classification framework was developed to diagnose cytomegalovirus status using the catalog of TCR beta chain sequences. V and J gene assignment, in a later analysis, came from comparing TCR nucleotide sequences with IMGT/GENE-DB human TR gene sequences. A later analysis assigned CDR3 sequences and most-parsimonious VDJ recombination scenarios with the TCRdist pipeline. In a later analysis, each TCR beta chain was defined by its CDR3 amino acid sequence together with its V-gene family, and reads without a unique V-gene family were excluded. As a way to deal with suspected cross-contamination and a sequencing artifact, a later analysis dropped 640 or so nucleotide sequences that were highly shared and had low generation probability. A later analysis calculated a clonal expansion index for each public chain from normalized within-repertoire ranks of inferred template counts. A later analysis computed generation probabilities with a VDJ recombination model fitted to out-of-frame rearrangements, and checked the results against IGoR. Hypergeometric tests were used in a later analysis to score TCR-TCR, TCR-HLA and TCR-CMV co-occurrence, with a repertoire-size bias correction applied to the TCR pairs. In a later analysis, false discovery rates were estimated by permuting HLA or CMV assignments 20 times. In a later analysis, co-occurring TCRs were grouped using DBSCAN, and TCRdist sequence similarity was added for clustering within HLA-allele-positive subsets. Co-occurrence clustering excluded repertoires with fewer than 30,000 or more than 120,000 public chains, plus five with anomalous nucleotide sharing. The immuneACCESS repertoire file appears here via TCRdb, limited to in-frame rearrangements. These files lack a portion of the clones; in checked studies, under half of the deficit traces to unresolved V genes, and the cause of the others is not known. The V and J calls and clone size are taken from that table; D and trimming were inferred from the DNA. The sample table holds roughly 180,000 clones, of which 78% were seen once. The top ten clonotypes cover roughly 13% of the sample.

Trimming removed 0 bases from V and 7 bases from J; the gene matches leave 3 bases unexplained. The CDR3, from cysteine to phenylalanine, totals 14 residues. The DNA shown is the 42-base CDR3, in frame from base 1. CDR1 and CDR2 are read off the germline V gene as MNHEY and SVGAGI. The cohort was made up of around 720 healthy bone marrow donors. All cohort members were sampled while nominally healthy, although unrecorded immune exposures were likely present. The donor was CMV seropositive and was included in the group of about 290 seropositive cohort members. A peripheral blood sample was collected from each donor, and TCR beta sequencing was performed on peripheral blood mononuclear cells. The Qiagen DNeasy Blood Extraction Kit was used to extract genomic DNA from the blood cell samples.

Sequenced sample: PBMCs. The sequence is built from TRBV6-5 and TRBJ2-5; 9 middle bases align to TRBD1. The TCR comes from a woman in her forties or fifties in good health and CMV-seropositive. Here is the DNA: TGTGCCAGCAGTTACTCCGGACAGGGGATGACCCAGTACTTC. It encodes CASSYSGQGMTQYF.